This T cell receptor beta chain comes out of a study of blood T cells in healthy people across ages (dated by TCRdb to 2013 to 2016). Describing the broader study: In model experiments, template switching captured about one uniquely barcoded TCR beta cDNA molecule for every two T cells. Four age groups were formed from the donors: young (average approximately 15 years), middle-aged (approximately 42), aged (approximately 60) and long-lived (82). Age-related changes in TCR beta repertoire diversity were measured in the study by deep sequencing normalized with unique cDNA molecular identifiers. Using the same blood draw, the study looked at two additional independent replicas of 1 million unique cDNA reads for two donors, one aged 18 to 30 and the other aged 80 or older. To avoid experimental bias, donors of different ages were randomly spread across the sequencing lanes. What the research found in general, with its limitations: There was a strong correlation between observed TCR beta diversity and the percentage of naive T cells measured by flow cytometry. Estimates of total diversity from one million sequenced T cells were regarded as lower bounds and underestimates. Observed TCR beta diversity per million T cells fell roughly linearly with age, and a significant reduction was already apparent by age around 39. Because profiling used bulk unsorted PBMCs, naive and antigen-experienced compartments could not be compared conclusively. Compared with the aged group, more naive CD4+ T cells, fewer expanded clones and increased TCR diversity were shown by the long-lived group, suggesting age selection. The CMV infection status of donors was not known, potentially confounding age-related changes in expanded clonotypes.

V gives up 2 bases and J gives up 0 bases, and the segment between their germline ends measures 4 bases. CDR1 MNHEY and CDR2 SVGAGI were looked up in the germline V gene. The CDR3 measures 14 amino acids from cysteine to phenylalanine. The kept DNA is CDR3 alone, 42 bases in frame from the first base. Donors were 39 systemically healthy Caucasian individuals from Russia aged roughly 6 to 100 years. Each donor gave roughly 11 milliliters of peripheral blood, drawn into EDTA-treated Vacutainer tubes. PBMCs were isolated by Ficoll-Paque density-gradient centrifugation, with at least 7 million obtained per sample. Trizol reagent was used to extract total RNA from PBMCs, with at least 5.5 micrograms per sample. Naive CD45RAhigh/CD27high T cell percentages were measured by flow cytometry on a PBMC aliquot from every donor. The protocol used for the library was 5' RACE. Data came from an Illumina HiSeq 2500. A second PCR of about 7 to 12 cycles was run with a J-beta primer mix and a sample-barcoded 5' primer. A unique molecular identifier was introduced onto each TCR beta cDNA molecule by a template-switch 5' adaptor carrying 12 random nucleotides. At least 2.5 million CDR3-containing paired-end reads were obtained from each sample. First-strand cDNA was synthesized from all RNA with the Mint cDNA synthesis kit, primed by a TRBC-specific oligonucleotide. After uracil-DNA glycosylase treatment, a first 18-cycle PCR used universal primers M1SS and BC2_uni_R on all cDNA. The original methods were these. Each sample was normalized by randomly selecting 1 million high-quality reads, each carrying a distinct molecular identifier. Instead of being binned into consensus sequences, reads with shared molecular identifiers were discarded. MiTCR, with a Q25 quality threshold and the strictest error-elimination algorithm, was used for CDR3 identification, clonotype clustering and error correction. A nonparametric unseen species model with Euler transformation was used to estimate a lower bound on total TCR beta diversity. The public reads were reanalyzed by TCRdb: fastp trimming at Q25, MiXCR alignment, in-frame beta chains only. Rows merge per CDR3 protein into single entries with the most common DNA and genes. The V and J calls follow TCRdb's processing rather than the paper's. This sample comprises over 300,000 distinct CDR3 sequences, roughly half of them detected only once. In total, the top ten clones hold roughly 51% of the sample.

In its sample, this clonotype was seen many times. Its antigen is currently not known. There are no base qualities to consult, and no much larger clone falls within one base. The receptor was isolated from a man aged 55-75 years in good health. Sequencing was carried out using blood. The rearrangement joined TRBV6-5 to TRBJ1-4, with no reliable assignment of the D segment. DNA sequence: TGTGCCAGCAGTTACGGAACAACTAATGAAAAACTGTTTTTT. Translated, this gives CASSYGTTNEKLFF.